Listed below are T cell receptor beta chains from one sample, sequenced in a study of T cell repertoires in aging, cancer and after chemotherapy. TCRdb used MiXCR to reprocess the multiplex PCR reads, holding one entry per CDR3 protein. The sample carries roughly 5,300 distinct CDR3 sequences, 25% to 35% recorded once. The sequenced material came from blood. The receptors stem from a human donor with a solid tumor. The CDR3 runs from the conserved cysteine through the conserved F or W. Each record gives: D gene, V gene, J gene, CDR3 length, clone size, CDR3 DNA, CDR3 protein. A D gene is named only where the DNA matches it firmly. For some rows the clone size is stated as once, few or many, or as a class when expanded; others skip it.

>TRBD2|TRBV29-1|TRBJ2-7|14|few
TGCAGCGCCGAAGGGGCAAACGGGGGGGGGGAGCAGTACTTC
CSAEGANGGGEQYF
>TRBD1|TRBV19|TRBJ1-5|16|medium-sized
TGTGCCAGTAGTTTGTCCGGGACAGGGACCAATCAGCCCCAGCATTTT
CASSLSGTGTNQPQHF
>-|TRBV4-3|TRBJ2-1|15|-
TGCGCCAGCAGCCAAGAGGGGTCTAGTTACAATGAGCAGTTCTTC
CASSQEGSSYNEQFF
>-|TRBV7-2|TRBJ2-2|18|-
TGTGCCAGCAGCCAGTCGTTCACTAGAGTTCGTGGAACCGGGGAGCTGTTTTTT
CASSQSFTRVRGTGELFF
>TRBD2|TRBV4-3|TRBJ2-5|15|-
TGCGCCAGCAGCCTCCGGGCGGGAGGTGGGGAGACCCAGTACTTC
CASSLRAGGGETQYF
>TRBD2|TRBV6-1|TRBJ2-1|15|medium-sized
TGTGCCAGCAGTTTCGGGACTAGCGGAGACAATGAGCAGTTCTTC
CASSFGTSGDNEQFF
>-|TRBV10-3|TRBJ1-5|14|-
TGTGCCATCAGTGATGGGTCGGCGGGTCAGCCCCAGCATTTT
CAISDGSAGQPQHF
>-|TRBV7-2|TRBJ1-1|11|-
TGTGCCAGCAGCTCATACACTGAAGCTTTCTTT
CASSSYTEAFF
>TRBD1|TRBV19|TRBJ1-2|16|medium-sized
TGTGCCAGTAGTCCTAGGGACAGGGGTTTCGACTATGGCTACACCTTC
CASSPRDRGFDYGYTF
>-|TRBV4-3|TRBJ1-2|17|-
TGCGCCAGCAGCCAAGAACGGGACACTATATTAAACTATGGCTACACCTTC
CASSQERDTILNYGYTF
>-|TRBV12-3/TRBV12-4|TRBJ2-3|14|medium-sized
TGTGCCAGCATTTACCCAGGGGGCACAGATACGCAGTATTTT
CASIYPGGTDTQYF
>-|TRBV19|TRBJ2-5|17|-
TGTGCCAGTAGTATTCGGGGCCACGGTGCGTACCAAGAGACCCAGTACTTC
CASSIRGHGAYQETQYF
>-|TRBV6-5|TRBJ2-7|14|-
TGTGCCAGCAGGGGATCCGGGACACACTACGAGCAGTACTTC
CASRGSGTHYEQYF
>-|TRBV6-1|TRBJ1-4|16|few
TGTGCCAGCAGTGAAAGGCTGTTCGCAACTAATGAAAAACTGTTTTTT
CASSERLFATNEKLFF
>-|TRBV10-3|TRBJ1-1|15|-
TGTGCCATCAGTGTTACAGGAGAACCTTACACTGAAGCTTTCTTT
CAISVTGEPYTEAFF
>-|TRBV6-6|TRBJ2-5|13|medium-sized
TGTGCCAGCAGTTACGGCGCGGGAGAGACCCAGTACTTC
CASSYGAGETQYF
>-|TRBV19|TRBJ1-1|15|medium-sized
TGTGCCAGTAGTTTAACTCATGGACGGTACACTGAAGCTTTCTTT
CASSLTHGRYTEAFF
>TRBD2|TRBV5-6|TRBJ2-1|15|few
TGCGCCAGCAGCGAGGGACTAGCGGGAGTTAGTGAGCAGTTCTTC
CASSEGLAGVSEQFF
>-|TRBV6-5|TRBJ2-7|12|medium-sized
TGTGCCAGCAGGCTACAGGGAACGAAGCAGTACTTC
CASRLQGTKQYF
>-|TRBV13|TRBJ1-1|13|-
TGTGCCAGCAGCTTAAGGGGGGGCACTGAAGCTTTCTTT
CASSLRGGTEAFF
>-|TRBV6-5|TRBJ2-5|15|medium-sized
TGTGCCAGCAGTTACCCGGTAGGGGGTGGGGAGACCCAGTACTTC
CASSYPVGGGETQYF
>TRBD1|TRBV14|TRBJ2-7|15|-
TGTGCCAGCAGCCAAGAGACAGGGGCTACCTACGAGCAGTACTTC
CASSQETGATYEQYF
>TRBD1|TRBV5-4|TRBJ1-2|15|few
TGTGCCAGCAGCTCCCTTTCAGGGGGGCGGAGTGGCTACACCTTC
CASSSLSGGRSGYTF
>-|TRBV7-2|TRBJ2-1|14|-
TGTGCCAGCAGCTTAGTGGTCGGAGACAATGAGCAGTTCTTC
CASSLVVGDNEQFF
>-|TRBV10-3|TRBJ1-6|15|-
TGTGCCATCAGTACTGCGACCGGCGTCGCTTCACCCCTCCACTTT
CAISTATGVASPLHF
>-|TRBV27|TRBJ1-6|12|medium-sized
TGTGCCAGCAGTCTTAGGAATTCACCCCTCCACTTT
CASSLRNSPLHF
>-|TRBV27|TRBJ1-2|16|few
TGTGCCAGCAGTTTATTATCGAGAGGGACCCACTATGGCTACACCTTC
CASSLLSRGTHYGYTF
>-|TRBV7-2|TRBJ2-5|15|-
TGTGCCAGCAGCGAGACCCGGGACGGGAAAGAGACCCAGTACTTC
CASSETRDGKETQYF
>-|TRBV6-2/TRBV6-3|TRBJ1-5|15|medium-sized
TGTGCCAGCAGTTCTCAGAGCGGCGTAAATCAGCCCCAGCATTTT
CASSSQSGVNQPQHF